These 3 T cell receptor beta chains share one sample of origin, sequenced in a study of cytomegalovirus exposure and HLA in healthy donors. Primers for the PCR totalled 60 Vbeta and 13 Jbeta. The repertoire was sequenced with immunoSEQ multiplex PCR; TCRdb's copy has only in-frame clones and lacks some. Of about 160,000 clones listed, approximately 81% are singletons. What was sequenced was PBMCs. All receptors derive from a man between 18 and 35 years old in good health and CMV-seropositive.

The chain joins TRBV7-6 to TRBJ2-3, with 7 bases aligning to TRBD2. Germline CDR1 reads SGHVS; CDR2 reads FNYEAQ. The CDR3 has 16 residues. The J segment lost 4 bases and the V segment lost 3 bases, leaving 10 bases of the junction unmatched. In nucleotides, the CDR3 is TGTGCCAGCAGCTTCGGGCCGCGGGGGATGTCAGATACGCAGTATTTT. Its translation is CASSFGPRGMSDTQYF.

The rearrangement links TRBV6-1 to TRBJ2-7, with 8 bases matching TRBD2. J gave up 1 base and V 7 bases, and 9 bases lay outside the gene matches. The CDR3 has 15 residues. CDR1 and CDR2 (germline): MNHNS, SASEGT. The CDR3 region is CASISAGGGSYEQYF. The CDR3 DNA sequence: TGTGCCAGCATCTCGGCGGGGGGTGGATCCTACGAGCAGTACTTC.

This rearrangement joins TRBV6-1 to TRBJ2-3; 7 nucleotides agree with TRBD1. CDR1 MNHNS and CDR2 SASEGT come from the germline V gene. V shed 4 bases and J 4 bases; nucleotides not matched to a gene: 5. The CDR3 length is 14 residues. CDR3 nucleotide sequence: TGTGCCAGCAGTGCTCGACAGGGCCCAGATACGCAGTATTTT. It codes for CASSARQGPDTQYF.